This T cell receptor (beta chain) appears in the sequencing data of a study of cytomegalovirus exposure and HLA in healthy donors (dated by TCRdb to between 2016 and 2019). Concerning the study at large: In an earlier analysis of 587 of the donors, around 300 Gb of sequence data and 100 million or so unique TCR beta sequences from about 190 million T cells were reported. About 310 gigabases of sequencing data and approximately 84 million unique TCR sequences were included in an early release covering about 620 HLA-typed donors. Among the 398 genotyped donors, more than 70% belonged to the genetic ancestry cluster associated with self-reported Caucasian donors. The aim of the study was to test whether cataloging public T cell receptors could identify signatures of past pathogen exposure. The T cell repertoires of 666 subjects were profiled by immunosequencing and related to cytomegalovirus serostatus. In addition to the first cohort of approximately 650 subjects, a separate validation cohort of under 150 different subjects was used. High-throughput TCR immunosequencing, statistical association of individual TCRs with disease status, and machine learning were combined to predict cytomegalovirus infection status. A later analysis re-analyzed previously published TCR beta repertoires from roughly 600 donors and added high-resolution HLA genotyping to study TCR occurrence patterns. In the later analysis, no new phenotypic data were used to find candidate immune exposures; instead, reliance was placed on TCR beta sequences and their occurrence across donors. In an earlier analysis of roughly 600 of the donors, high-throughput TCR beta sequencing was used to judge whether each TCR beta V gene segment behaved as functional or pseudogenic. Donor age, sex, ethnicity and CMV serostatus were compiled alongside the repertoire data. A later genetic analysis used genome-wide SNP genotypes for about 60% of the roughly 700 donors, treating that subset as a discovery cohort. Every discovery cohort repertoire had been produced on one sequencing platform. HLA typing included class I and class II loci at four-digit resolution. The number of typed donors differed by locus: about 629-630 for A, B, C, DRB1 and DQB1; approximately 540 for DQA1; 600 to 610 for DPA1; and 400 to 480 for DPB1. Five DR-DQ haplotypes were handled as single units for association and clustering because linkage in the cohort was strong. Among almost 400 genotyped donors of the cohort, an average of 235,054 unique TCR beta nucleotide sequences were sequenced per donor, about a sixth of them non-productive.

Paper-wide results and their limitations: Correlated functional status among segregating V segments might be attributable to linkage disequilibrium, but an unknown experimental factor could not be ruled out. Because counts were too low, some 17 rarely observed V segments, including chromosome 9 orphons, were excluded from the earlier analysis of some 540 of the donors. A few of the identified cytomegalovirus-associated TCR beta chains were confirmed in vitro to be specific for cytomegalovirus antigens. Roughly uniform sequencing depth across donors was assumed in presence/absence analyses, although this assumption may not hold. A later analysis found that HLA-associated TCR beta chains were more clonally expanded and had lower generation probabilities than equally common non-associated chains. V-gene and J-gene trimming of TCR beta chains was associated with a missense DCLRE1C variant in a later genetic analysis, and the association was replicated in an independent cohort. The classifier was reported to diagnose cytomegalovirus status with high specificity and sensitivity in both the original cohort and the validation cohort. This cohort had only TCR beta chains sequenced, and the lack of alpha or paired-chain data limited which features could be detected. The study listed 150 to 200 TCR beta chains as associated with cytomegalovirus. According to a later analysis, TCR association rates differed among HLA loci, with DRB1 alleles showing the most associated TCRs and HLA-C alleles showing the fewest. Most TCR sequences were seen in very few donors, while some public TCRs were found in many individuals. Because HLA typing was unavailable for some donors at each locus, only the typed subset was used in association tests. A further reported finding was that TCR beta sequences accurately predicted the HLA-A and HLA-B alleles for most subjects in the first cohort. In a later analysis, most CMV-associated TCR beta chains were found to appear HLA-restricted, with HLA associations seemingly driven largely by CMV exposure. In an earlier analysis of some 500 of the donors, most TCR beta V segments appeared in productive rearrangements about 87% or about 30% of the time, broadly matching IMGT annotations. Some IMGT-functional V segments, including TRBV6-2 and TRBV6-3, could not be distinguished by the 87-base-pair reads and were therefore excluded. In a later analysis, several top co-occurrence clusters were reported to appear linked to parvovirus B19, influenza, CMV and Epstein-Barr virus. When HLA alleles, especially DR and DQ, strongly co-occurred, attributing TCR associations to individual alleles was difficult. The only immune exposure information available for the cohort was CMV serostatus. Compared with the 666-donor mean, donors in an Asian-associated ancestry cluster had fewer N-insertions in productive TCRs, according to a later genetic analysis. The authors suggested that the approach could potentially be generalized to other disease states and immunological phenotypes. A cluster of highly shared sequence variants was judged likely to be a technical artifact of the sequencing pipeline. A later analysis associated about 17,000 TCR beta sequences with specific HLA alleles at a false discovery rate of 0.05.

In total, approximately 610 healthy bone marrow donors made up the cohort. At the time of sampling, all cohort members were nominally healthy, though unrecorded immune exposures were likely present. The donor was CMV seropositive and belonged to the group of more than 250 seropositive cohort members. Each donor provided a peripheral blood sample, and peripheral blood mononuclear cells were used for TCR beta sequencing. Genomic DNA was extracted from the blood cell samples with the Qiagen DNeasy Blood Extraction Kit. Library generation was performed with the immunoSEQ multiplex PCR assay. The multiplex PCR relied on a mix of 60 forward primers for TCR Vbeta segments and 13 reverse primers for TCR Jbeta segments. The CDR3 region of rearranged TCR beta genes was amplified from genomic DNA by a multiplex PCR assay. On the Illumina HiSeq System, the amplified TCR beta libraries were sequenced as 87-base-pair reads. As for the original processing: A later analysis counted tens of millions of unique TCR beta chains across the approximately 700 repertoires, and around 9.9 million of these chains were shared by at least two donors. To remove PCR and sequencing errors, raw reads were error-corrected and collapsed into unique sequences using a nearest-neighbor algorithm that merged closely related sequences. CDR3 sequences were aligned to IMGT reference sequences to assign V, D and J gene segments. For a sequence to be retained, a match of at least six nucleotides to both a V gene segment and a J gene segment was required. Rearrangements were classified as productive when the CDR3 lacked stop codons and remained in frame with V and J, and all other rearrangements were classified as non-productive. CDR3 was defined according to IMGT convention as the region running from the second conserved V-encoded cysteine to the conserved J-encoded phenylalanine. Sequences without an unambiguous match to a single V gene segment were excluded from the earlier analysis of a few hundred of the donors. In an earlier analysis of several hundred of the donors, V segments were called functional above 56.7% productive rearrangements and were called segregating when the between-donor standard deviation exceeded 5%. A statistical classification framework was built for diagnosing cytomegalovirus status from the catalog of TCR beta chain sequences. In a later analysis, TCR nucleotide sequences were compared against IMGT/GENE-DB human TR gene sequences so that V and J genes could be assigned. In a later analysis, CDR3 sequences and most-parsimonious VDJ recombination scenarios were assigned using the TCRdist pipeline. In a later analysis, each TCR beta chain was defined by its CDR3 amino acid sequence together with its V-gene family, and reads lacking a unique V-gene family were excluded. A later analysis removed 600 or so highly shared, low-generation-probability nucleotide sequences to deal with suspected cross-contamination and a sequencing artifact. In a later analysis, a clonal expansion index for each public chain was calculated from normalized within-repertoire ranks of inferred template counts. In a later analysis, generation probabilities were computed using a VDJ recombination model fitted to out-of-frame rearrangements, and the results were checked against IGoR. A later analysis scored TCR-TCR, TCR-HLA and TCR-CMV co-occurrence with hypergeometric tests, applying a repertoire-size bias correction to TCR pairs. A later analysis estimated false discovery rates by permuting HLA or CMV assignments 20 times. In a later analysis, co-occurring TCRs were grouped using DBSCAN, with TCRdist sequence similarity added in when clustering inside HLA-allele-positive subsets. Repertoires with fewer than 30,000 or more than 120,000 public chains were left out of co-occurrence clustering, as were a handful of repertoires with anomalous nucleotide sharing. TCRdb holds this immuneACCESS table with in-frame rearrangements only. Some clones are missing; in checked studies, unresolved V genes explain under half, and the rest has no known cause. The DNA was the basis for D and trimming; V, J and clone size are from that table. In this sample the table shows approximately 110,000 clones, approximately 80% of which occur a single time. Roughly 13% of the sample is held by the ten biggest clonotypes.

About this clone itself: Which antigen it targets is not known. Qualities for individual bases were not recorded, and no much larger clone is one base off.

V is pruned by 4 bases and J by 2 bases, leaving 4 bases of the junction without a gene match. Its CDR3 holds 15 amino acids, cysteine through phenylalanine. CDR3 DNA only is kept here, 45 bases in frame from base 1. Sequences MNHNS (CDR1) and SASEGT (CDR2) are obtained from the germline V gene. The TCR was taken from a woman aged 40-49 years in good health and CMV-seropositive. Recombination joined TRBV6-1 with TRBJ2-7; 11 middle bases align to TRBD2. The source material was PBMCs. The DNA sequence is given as TGTGCCAGCAGTGTGATGACTAGCGGGGCCTACGAGCAGTACTTC. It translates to CASSVMTSGAYEQYF.